A single sample is the source of the 32 T cell receptor beta chains below, sequenced in a study of vaccination effects on CD4 cells after COVID-19. Repertoires were generated with immunoSEQ multiplex PCR, while TCRdb's copy carries only in-frame clones and drops some. The sample includes about 45,000 clones, 60% to 80% of them seen just once. Their target antigens are unknown. Subsequent to a culture period of more than 9 days, CD4+ T cells were isolated. The material sequenced was CD4+ T cells from PBMCs cultured without peptide, taken before COVID-19 vaccination. These receptors all stem from a human donor who had a prior SARS-CoV-2 infection.

As DNA, the CDR3 is TGTGCCAGCAGCCCTCACTTGGTAGCGGGAGCCACAGATACGCAGTATTTT. Its protein is CASSPHLVAGATDTQYF. V is TRBV11-2 and J is TRBJ2-3; 9 bases match TRBD2. This CDR3 region has 17 residues. Germline-derived CDR1 and CDR2 are SGHAT and FQNNGV. Trimming took 5 bases from V and 2 from J; bases not matched to a gene: 11.

This chain connects TRBV5-1 to TRBJ2-2; a possible D gene is TRBD1 (6 bases). Trimming removed 4 bases at V and 0 bases at J, with 10 bases between. This CDR3 spans 15 amino acids. CDR1 and CDR2 from the germline V gene are SGHRS and YFSETQ. The CDR3 nucleotides are TGCGCCAGCAGCAACAGGGTCGCGAACACCGGGGAGCTGTTTTTT. Translation: CASSNRVANTGELFF.

The chain recombines TRBV27 with TRBJ1-5; TRBD1 might be the D (6 bases). The CDR3 sequence is 15 residues long. Germline CDR1 MNHEY, CDR2 SMNVEV (reference sequence). V was clipped by 7 bases and J by 7 bases, with 20 bases between them. The CDR3 region is CASKDRPGREQPQHF. CDR3 sequence (DNA): TGTGCCAGCAAAGACAGGCCAGGCAGGGAACAGCCCCAGCATTTT.

The chain couples TRBV19 to TRBJ2-5, with D possibly TRBD2 on 5 matching bases. CDR1 LNHDA and CDR2 SQIVND come from the germline V gene (reference sequence). Trimming removed 7 bases from V and 5 bases from J, with 17 bases in between. The CDR3 has 14 amino acids. CDR3 coding DNA: TGTGCCAGTAAGGACTCCAGGTCCCAGGAGACCCAGTACTTC. This gives the protein CASKDSRSQETQYF.

The J gene is TRBJ2-1, the V gene TRBV4-2; 12 bases line up with TRBD2. The CDR3 has 19 amino acids. After removal of 0 bases from V and 0 bases from J, the junction contained 6 bases not matched to a gene. The germline V gene has CDR1 LGHNA and CDR2 YNFKEQ. The CDR3 DNA follows: TGTGCCAGCAGCCAAGAGGGGACTAGCGGGTCTAGCTCCTACAATGAGCAGTTCTTC. This gives the protein CASSQEGTSGSSSYNEQFF.

The V and J genes are TRBV10-2 and TRBJ2-3; 11 bases are a match to TRBD2. Germline V CDR1 and CDR2: WSHSY, SAAADI. There are 17 residues in the CDR3. The trim removed 2 bases at V and 5 bases at J, leaving 9 bases unmatched. The CDR3 sequence: CASSEGASGGFQDTQYF. CDR3 nucleotides: TGCGCCAGCAGTGAGGGGGCTAGCGGGGGGTTTCAAGATACGCAGTATTTT.

The V call is TRBV5-1, the J call TRBJ2-7; 7 bases match TRBD2. With V trimmed by 2 bases and J by 2 bases, 4 bases remained unmatched. Looked up from germline, CDR1 is SGHRS and CDR2 is YFSETQ. This CDR3 has 14 residues. In DNA form, the CDR3 reads TGCGCCAGCAGCTTAGTAGCGGGCACCTACGAGCAGTACTTC. It is translated as CASSLVAGTYEQYF.

The count of this clone is one. The CDR3 DNA sequence: TGTGCCAGCAGCGTAGTGGAGTCGGCAGATACGCAGTATTTT. This gives the protein CASSVVESADTQYF. The rearrangement joins TRBV9 to TRBJ2-3; no reliable D call. Per the germline V gene, CDR1 is SGDLS and CDR2 is YYNGEE. This CDR3 spans 14 amino acids. The V end lost 0 bases, the J end lost 4 bases, and 9 bases lay between the germline ends.

This clone was observed a handful of times. The chain links TRBV7-2 to TRBJ2-7; tentatively, D is TRBD1 or TRBD2 (6 bases each). The CDR3 totals 14 residues. CDR1 and CDR2 from the germline V gene are SGHTA and FQGNSA. Trimming stripped 5 bases from V and 3 bases from J, with 14 bases between. The DNA of the CDR3 is TGTGCCAGCAGCCCGGGAAGGGGGGACTACGAGCAGTACTTC. This encodes CASSPGRGDYEQYF.

The genes are TRBV9 and TRBJ2-7; D perhaps matches TRBD1 (5 bases). The germline V gene encodes CDR1 SGDLS and CDR2 YYNGEE. V shed 0 bases and J shed 5 bases, with 15 bases lying between them. The CDR3 loop spans 15 amino acids. The CDR3 nucleotides are TGTGCCAGCAGCGTAGGGTGGCAGGGTGTCGACGAGCAGTACTTC. Residues: CASSVGWQGVDEQYF.

This clone has more than one count but fewer than ten. V usage is TRBV2 and J usage is TRBJ1-3; D might be TRBD1 (5 bases). V was pared by 6 bases and J by 0 bases, with 12 bases between. Germline V gene data show CDR1 as SNHLY and CDR2 as FYNNEI. The CDR3 loop spans 15 amino acids. The DNA for the CDR3 is TGTGCCAGCAGGTGGGGGATAGTCTCTGGAAACACCATATATTTT. Translation: CASRWGIVSGNTIYF.

J is TRBJ2-3 and V is TRBV14; no clear D. Germline V gene sequence: CDR1 SGHDN, CDR2 FVKESK. The CDR3 totals 11 residues. V gave up 6 bases and J gave up 7 bases, with 8 bases separating them. This CDR3 reads CASSRSYTQYF. CDR3 sequence (DNA): TGTGCCAGCAGTAGGTCCTATACGCAGTATTTT.

The chain links TRBV30 to TRBJ2-1, with D uncertain. Germline lookup yields CDR1 GTSNPN and CDR2 SVGIG (reference sequence). The germline V and J ends were trimmed by 1 base and 1 base, with 8 bases remaining between them. This CDR3 is 14 amino acids long. CDR3 residues: CAWSESVSYNEQFF. CDR3 nucleotide sequence: TGTGCCTGGAGTGAGTCTGTATCCTACAATGAGCAGTTCTTC.

The chain employs TRBV2 and TRBJ2-7, with 11 bases that match TRBD2. CDR1 and CDR2 (germline): SNHLY, FYNNEI. This CDR3 spans 16 amino acids. The V gene end was trimmed by 4 bases and the J gene end by 2 bases; junction bases not matched to a gene: 7. As DNA, the CDR3 is TGTGCCAGCAGTGTGAGGGGGACTAGCGGCCCCTACGAGCAGTACTTC. This encodes CASSVRGTSGPYEQYF.

The J gene is TRBJ2-7, the V gene TRBV29-1; 10 nucleotides agree with TRBD1. Trimming removed 3 bases from V and 5 bases from J; junction bases left unmatched: 7. The CDR3 spans 14 residues. The V gene's germline CDR1 is SQVTM and CDR2 ANQGSEA. In DNA, the CDR3 is TGCAGCGTTGACTCCCGGGACAGGGGCCACGAGCAGTACTTC. It translates to CSVDSRDRGHEQYF.

This clone was counted once. The rearrangement links TRBV5-1 to TRBJ2-2; TRBD1 is a possible D gene (5 bases). Between the trimmed V and J ends, which lost 4 bases and 7 bases, there was a span of 17 bases. Germline-derived CDR1 and CDR2 are SGHRS and YFSETQ. CDR3 size: 15 residues. For the CDR3, the DNA is TGCGCCAGCAGCCAAATCCCCAGGGTTGGCGGGGAGCTGTTTTTT. Translation gives CASSQIPRVGGELFF.

The V and J genes are TRBV20-1 and TRBJ2-5; no clear D gene. This CDR3 region has 11 residues. Germline CDR1 is DFQATT and CDR2 is SNEGSKA (reference sequence). V lost 5 bases and J lost 2, with 6 bases in between. CDR3 amino acids: CSAQRQETQYF. CDR3 DNA: TGCAGTGCTCAGAGACAAGAGACCCAGTACTTC.

The chain is built from TRBV6-5 and TRBJ1-2, with 10 positions matching TRBD1. CDR3 size: 16 residues. With 4 bases clipped from V and 4 bases from J, the junction kept 9 bases outside the gene matches. The V gene's germline CDR1 is MNHEY and CDR2 SVGAGI. The CDR3 bases are TGTGCCAGCAGTTCCGGGACAGGGGAGGTTCTCTATGGCTACACCTTC. It yields the protein CASSSGTGEVLYGYTF.

This rearrangement joins TRBV6-1 to TRBJ1-4; possible D gene TRBD1, 5 bases. This CDR3 contains 17 residues. The V end was cut by 0 bases, the J end by 2 bases, with 13 bases between. Germline CDR1 MNHNS, CDR2 SASEGT. CDR3 in amino acids: CASSEAFRVVTNEKLFF. CDR3 nucleotide sequence: TGTGCCAGCAGTGAAGCGTTCAGGGTGGTTACTAATGAAAAACTGTTTTTT.

The chain couples TRBV7-2 to TRBJ1-1; D is ambiguous. Germline lookup yields CDR1 SGHTA and CDR2 FQGNSA. The CDR3 spans 12 residues. Trimming pared 6 bases from V and 1 base from J, leaving 6 bases between. CDR3 bases: TGTGCCAGCAGGTGGGGGAACACTGAAGCTTTCTTT. This codes for CASRWGNTEAFF.

J is TRBJ2-3 and V is TRBV15, with 8 nucleotides matching TRBD2. Trimming at V came to 6 bases and at J to 2 bases, leaving 1 base not matched to a gene. Germline-derived CDR1 and CDR2 are LNHNV and YYDKDF (reference sequence). The CDR3 length is 13 residues. CDR3: CATSSGVTDTQYF. CDR3 DNA: TGTGCCACCAGTAGCGGGGTCACAGATACGCAGTATTTT.

V usage is TRBV5-4 and J usage is TRBJ1-2, with D unresolved. The V and J ends lost 2 bases and 4 bases respectively, with 15 bases between them. CDR3 length equals 15 residues. In germline, CDR1 is SGHNT, CDR2 YYREEE (reference sequence). The CDR3 loop is CASSFDNEMGYGYTF. CDR3 bases: TGTGCCAGCAGCTTTGATAACGAGATGGGCTATGGCTACACCTTC.

This chain joins TRBV7-2 and TRBJ1-4; D not certain. The V gene's germline CDR1 is SGHTA and CDR2 FQGNSA. This CDR3 has 16 residues. V dropped 5 bases and J dropped 8 bases, with 21 bases sitting between them. Written as DNA, the CDR3 is TGTGCCAGCAGCCTTTCTGTTGCTACCAACCCCGAAAAACTGTTTTTT. This translates into CASSLSVATNPEKLFF.

The V and J genes are TRBV6-5 and TRBJ1-2, with D maybe TRBD1 (5 bases). Germline lookup yields CDR1 MNHEY and CDR2 SVGAGI. The V end was cut by 8 bases, the J end by 6 bases, with 19 bases between. This CDR3 is built from 14 residues. The CDR3 DNA reads as TGTGCCAGCTTATCTAGACAGATTGAGGATGGCTACACCTTC. Translating gives CASLSRQIEDGYTF.

The rearrangement uses TRBV10-3 and TRBJ2-3; 8 bases line up with TRBD2. J was trimmed by 4 bases and V by 4 bases; bases with no gene match: 4. The CDR3 spans 14 residues. Per germline, CDR1 ENHRY and CDR2 SYGVKD. The CDR3 nucleotides are TGTGCCATCAGTGGGACTAGCCGGGCAGATACGCAGTATTTT. Amino acid sequence: CAISGTSRADTQYF.

V gene TRBV19 combines with J gene TRBJ1-1; TRBD1 matches 12 bases. The CDR3 runs 14 residues. V gave up 5 bases and J gave up 10 bases; unmatched junction bases: 8. Germline values: CDR1 LNHDA, CDR2 SQIVND (reference sequence). CDR3 amino acids: CASSPRDRGLVAFF. CDR3 bases: TGTGCCAGTAGTCCGAGGGACAGGGGGCTCGTAGCTTTCTTT.

The chain carries TRBV9 and TRBJ1-1; D is unresolved. Germline CDR1 SGDLS, CDR2 YYNGEE. V was shortened by 0 bases and J by 2 bases, with 11 bases between the two germline ends. This CDR3 region has 15 residues. Here the CDR3 DNA reads TGTGCCAGCAGCGTAGACAGCGGCGGCAACACTGAAGCTTTCTTT. Amino acids: CASSVDSGGNTEAFF.

This chain links TRBV5-4 with TRBJ2-1; 9 nucleotides agree with TRBD2. This CDR3 is 16 amino acids long. Germline values: CDR1 SGHNT, CDR2 YYREEE (reference sequence). The J segment lost 7 bases and the V segment lost 4 bases, leaving 12 bases of the junction unmatched. The CDR3 coding sequence is TGTGCCAGCAGCGGGGCGCCTAGCGGGGCGTATAATGAGCAGTTCTTC. Its protein is CASSGAPSGAYNEQFF.

This clone came up once. The chain employs TRBV15 and TRBJ2-5; maybe TRBD2 (6 bases). V lost 1 base to trimming and J lost 3 bases, with 15 bases between them. From germline, CDR1 is LNHNV and CDR2 YYDKDF (reference sequence). CDR3 size: 16 residues. The CDR3 loop is CATSRGWAGSKETQYF. The CDR3 nucleotides are TGTGCCACCAGCAGAGGGTGGGCGGGGTCTAAAGAGACCCAGTACTTC.

The chain employs TRBV9 and TRBJ1-6; D uncertain. V was shortened by 4 bases and J by 6 bases, with 8 bases between the two germline ends. CDR1 SGDLS and CDR2 YYNGEE come from the germline V gene. The CDR3 loop spans 13 amino acids. The CDR3 is CASSRGGNSPLHF. The CDR3 DNA sequence: TGTGCCAGCAGCCGAGGTGGTAATTCACCCCTCCACTTT.

This chain uses TRBV3-1 (or the pseudogene TRBV3-2) with TRBJ1-4; D ambiguous. Per germline, CDR1 LGHDT and CDR2 YNNKEL (reference sequence). Trimming removed 5 bases at V and 7 bases at J, with 17 bases between. The CDR3 extends over 15 amino acids. The CDR3 DNA reads TGTGCCAGCAGCACCTGGACGGCCGGGAGTGAAAAACTGTTTTTT. It yields the protein CASSTWTAGSEKLFF.

This chain connects TRBV19 to TRBJ2-1; TRBD1 matches at 7 bases. This CDR3 comprises 17 residues. Germline V gene lookup returns CDR1 LNHDA and CDR2 SQIVND (reference sequence). V trimming: 3 bases; J trimming: 7 bases; junction bases outside the gene matches: 15. This CDR3 reads CASSIPRYRGMGNEQFF. The DNA for the CDR3 is TGTGCCAGTAGTATCCCCAGGTACAGGGGAATGGGGAATGAGCAGTTCTTC. The whole variable domain, filled in from reference TRBV19 and TRBJ2-1, reads DGGITQSPKYLFRKEGQNVTLSCEQNLNHDAMYWYRQDPGQGLRLIYYSQIVNDFQKGDIAEGYSVSREKKESFPLTVTSAQKNPTAFYLCASSIPRYRGMGNEQFFGPGTRLTVL.